These 29 T cell receptor beta chains were sequenced from one sample in a study of cytomegalovirus exposure and HLA in healthy donors. With 60 Vbeta and 13 Jbeta primers, the PCR was carried out. Profiled with immunoSEQ multiplex PCR; TCRdb holds only in-frame clones, not every one. The sample carries approximately 120,000 clones, roughly four fifths recorded once. The sequenced sample was PBMCs. The receptors derive from a young man in good health and CMV-seronegative.

The chain's CDR3 is CASSSTGGANQPQHF. The CDR3 DNA reads TGTGCCAGCAGTTCCACAGGGGGGGCTAATCAGCCCCAGCATTTT. This rearrangement joins TRBV6-6 to TRBJ1-5; 8 bases fit TRBD1. Germline V CDR1 and CDR2: MNHNY, SVGAGI (reference sequence). With V trimmed by 4 bases and J by 4 bases, 6 bases remained unmatched. This CDR3 has 15 residues.

The V call is TRBV7-2, the J call TRBJ1-4; D gene uncertain. From germline, CDR1 is SGHTA and CDR2 FQGNSA. V lost 6 bases and J 1 base, leaving 9 bases between the germline ends. The CDR3 covers 14 residues. The chain's CDR3 is CASRHRRTNEKLFF. CDR3 nucleotide sequence: TGTGCCAGCAGGCACAGACGAACTAATGAAAAACTGTTTTTT.

V usage is TRBV11-2 and J usage is TRBJ2-4; 13 bases align to TRBD2. In germline, CDR1 is SGHAT, CDR2 FQNNGV. This CDR3 region has 16 residues. Unmatched junction bases numbered 3, after V lost 5 bases and J lost 2 bases. As DNA, the CDR3 is TGTGCCAGCAGCCAGGGACTAGCGGGGTCCAAAAACATTCAGTACTTC. It codes for CASSQGLAGSKNIQYF.

This clone has just a few counts. The chain joins TRBV11-2 to TRBJ2-1, with TRBD2 as a possible D gene (7 bases). Trimming removed 7 bases from V and 10 bases from J, with 17 bases in between. The CDR3 contains 13 residues. CDR1 SGHAT and CDR2 FQNNGV come from the germline V gene. For the CDR3, the DNA is TGTGCCAGCACCTTTAGGGGGGGACAAGAGCAGTTCTTC. The encoded protein is CASTFRGGQEQFF.

V and J are TRBV9 and TRBJ2-1; 12 bases agree with TRBD2. The germline V gene has CDR1 SGDLS and CDR2 YYNGEE. V was pared by 0 bases and J by 8 bases, with 9 bases of the junction left unmatched. CDR3 length: 17 residues. Written as DNA, the CDR3 is TGTGCCAGCAGCGTAGTGCCTAGCGGGGGGGCGGGCGATGAGCAGTTCTTC. As protein: CASSVVPSGGAGDEQFF.

CDR3 DNA: TGCGCCAGCAGCTCCGGGACAGGACCCGAAAAACTGTTTTTT. Translated: CASSSGTGPEKLFF. This chain links TRBV5-1 with TRBJ1-4; TRBD1 aligns across 8 bases. The germline V gene encodes CDR1 SGHRS and CDR2 YFSETQ. CDR3 length equals 14 residues. The V gene end was trimmed by 3 bases and the J gene end by 8 bases; junction bases not matched to a gene: 6.

This CDR3 is CASSLTRLSPYNEQFF. For the CDR3, the DNA is TGTGCCAGCAGCTTAACTCGACTTTCCCCCTACAATGAGCAGTTCTTC. The rearrangement uses TRBV7-3 and TRBJ2-1; D gene uncertain. The CDR3 length is 16 residues. Between the trimmed V and J ends, which lost 0 bases and 2 bases, there was a span of 11 bases. In germline, CDR1 is SGHTA, CDR2 FQGTGA.

This sequence joins TRBV7-9 and TRBJ2-3; TRBD1 is a possible D gene (5 bases). This CDR3 is 14 amino acids long. Germline CDR1 and CDR2: SEHNR and FQNEAQ (reference sequence). Trimming left V 7 bases short and J 5 bases short, with 16 bases between. The CDR3 nucleotides read TGTGCCAGCACCTCAAACCTAGGGGTAGATACGCAGTATTTT. Protein sequence: CASTSNLGVDTQYF.

This sequence joins TRBV27 and TRBJ1-3; possibly TRBD1 for D (5 bases). Germline V gene lookup returns CDR1 MNHEY and CDR2 SMNVEV (reference sequence). The CDR3 is 14 amino acids. In DNA, the CDR3 is TGTGCGTCGCGACAGTTGGGCTCTGGAAACACCATATATTTT. Translation gives CASRQLGSGNTIYF.

The chain has TRBV11-2 and TRBJ2-3; 8 bases are a match to TRBD2. CDR3 length equals 15 residues. V shed 5 bases, J shed 4 bases, and the junction held 8 bases outside the gene matches. In germline, CDR1 is SGHAT, CDR2 FQNNGV. The CDR3 DNA reads as TGTGCCAGCAGCCATCCGGGACTAGAGGCAGATACGCAGTATTTT. Its translation: CASSHPGLEADTQYF.

CDR3 nucleotide sequence: TGTGCGAGCTATTCCCGGGAAGCTTTCTTT. This encodes CASYSREAFF. This chain uses TRBV6-1 with TRBJ1-1, with D uncertain. The CDR3 is 10 amino acids. The V gene's germline CDR1 is MNHNS and CDR2 SASEGT.

The chain has TRBV6-1 and TRBJ1-1; no firm D call. Trimming cost V 8 bases and J 3 bases, with 10 bases left between them. The CDR3 loop spans 12 amino acids. Germline V gene data show CDR1 as MNHNS and CDR2 as SASEGT. The CDR3 protein is CASSEADTEAFF. CDR3 nucleotides: TGTGCCAGCTCGGAGGCTGACACTGAAGCTTTCTTT.

This clone was counted a single time. The chain is built from TRBV5-1 and TRBJ2-1; 10 bases match TRBD1. V was pared by 2 bases and J by 9 bases, with 20 bases of the junction left unmatched. Germline loops: CDR1 SGHRS, CDR2 YFSETQ. This CDR3 is built from 19 residues. This CDR3 reads CASSLRGETPGQGLREQFF. The DNA for the CDR3 is TGCGCCAGCAGCTTAAGAGGAGAGACCCCGGGACAGGGGTTGCGTGAGCAGTTCTTC.

This clone was counted only a few times. The chain uses TRBV5-1 and TRBJ1-5; TRBD1 agrees at 11 bases. Germline V gene sequence: CDR1 SGHRS, CDR2 YFSETQ. V shed 4 bases, J shed 7 bases, and the junction held 7 bases outside the gene matches. This CDR3 has 15 amino acids. CDR3 sequence: CASSPGDRGLQPQHF. CDR3 bases: TGCGCCAGCAGCCCTGGGGACAGGGGGTTACAGCCCCAGCATTTT.

The chain joins TRBV2 to TRBJ1-1; 7 bases are shared with TRBD1. J gave up 4 bases and V 8 bases, and 7 bases lay outside the gene matches. The CDR3 runs to 13 residues. Germline values: CDR1 SNHLY, CDR2 FYNNEI. In DNA form, the CDR3 reads TGTGCCAGCGTAACAGGGGCCGGCACTGAAGCTTTCTTT. Translation: CASVTGAGTEAFF.

The rearrangement joins TRBV28 to TRBJ2-2; TRBD1 aligns across 11 bases. V dropped 5 bases and J dropped 5; count of bases not matched to a gene: 7. CDR3 length equals 16 residues. Per the germline V gene, CDR1 is MDHEN and CDR2 is SYDVKM. The CDR3 sequence is CASSRPGTGGTGELFF. Here the CDR3 DNA reads TGTGCCAGCAGTCGCCCCGGGACAGGGGGGACCGGGGAGCTGTTTTTT.

V and J are TRBV6-5 and TRBJ1-2, with 8 bases fitting TRBD1. Trimming at V came to 8 bases and at J to 13 bases, leaving 12 bases not matched to a gene. Germline values: CDR1 MNHEY, CDR2 SVGAGI. This CDR3 is 12 amino acids long. The CDR3 loop reads CASGRTGQVGTF. In nucleotides, the CDR3 is TGTGCCAGCGGCCGGACAGGGCAAGTGGGCACCTTC.

The chain joins TRBV15 to TRBJ2-3; 7 bases are shared with TRBD1. Trimming removed 3 bases from V and 4 bases from J; junction bases left unmatched: 7. The germline V gene encodes CDR1 LNHNV and CDR2 YYDKDF (reference sequence). This CDR3 spans 15 amino acids. CDR3 DNA sequence: TGTGCCACCAGCAGTATTTCGACAGGGTCAGATACGCAGTATTTT. Amino acids: CATSSISTGSDTQYF.

This clone was counted between two and nine times. V is TRBV4-3 and J is TRBJ1-4; 8 bases fit TRBD1. Germline V gene data show CDR1 as LGHNA and CDR2 as YSLEER. The junction had 6 bases not matched to a gene; V was cut back by 4 bases and J by 5 bases. The CDR3 has 15 amino acids. The CDR3 nucleotides read TGCGCCAGCAGCCGAGCCGGGACAGGCAATGAAAAACTGTTTTTT. The encoded protein is CASSRAGTGNEKLFF.

As regards this clone: One junction end does not reproduce the germline sequence, and a read error may be involved. The V gene is TRBV2, the J gene TRBJ1-2; 7 nucleotides agree with TRBD1. CDR3 length: 12 residues. The germline V gene encodes CDR1 SNHLY and CDR2 FYNNEI. The CDR3 reads CASSEGQGVYIF. CDR3 nucleotide sequence: TGTGCCAGCAGTGAAGGTCAGGGGGTCTACATCTTC. Drawing the rest from reference TRBV2 and TRBJ1-2, the complete variable domain is EPEVTQTPSHQVTQMGQEVILRCVPISNHLYFYWYRQILGQKVEFLVSFYNNEISEKSEIFDDQFSVERPDGSNFTLKIRSTKLEDSAMYFCASSEGQGVYIFGSGTRLTVV.

The rearrangement links TRBV29-1 to TRBJ2-3, with 13 bases identical to TRBD2. Germline lookup yields CDR1 SQVTM and CDR2 ANQGSEA. The junction had 6 bases not matched to a gene; V was cut back by 6 bases and J by 0 bases. This CDR3 comprises 16 residues. In nucleotides, the CDR3 is TGCAGCGTCGTCGGACTAGCGGGGGACAGCACAGATACGCAGTATTTT. Its protein is CSVVGLAGDSTDTQYF.

This clone was seen a single time. The V gene is TRBV27, the J gene TRBJ1-1; D is undetermined. Trimming took 5 bases from V and 2 from J, leaving 15 bases between them. Germline V CDR1 and CDR2: MNHEY, SMNVEV (reference sequence). This CDR3 has 15 residues. The CDR3 protein is CASSVLGSSNTEAFF. CDR3 in DNA: TGTGCCAGCAGTGTCCTAGGCAGTTCAAACACTGAAGCTTTCTTT.

This chain joins TRBV5-4 and TRBJ1-1, with 8 bases fitting TRBD1. Germline-derived CDR1 and CDR2 are SGHNT and YYREEE (reference sequence). The V gene end was trimmed by 5 bases and the J gene end by 4 bases; junction bases not matched to a gene: 16. The CDR3 contains 17 residues. The CDR3 nucleotides are TGTGCCAGCAGTCAGGTGGGGAGACAGGGGCAGGGCACTGAAGCTTTCTTT. Translated, it gives CASSQVGRQGQGTEAFF.

The chain carries TRBV6-4 and TRBJ1-1, with a tentative D call TRBD1 (6 bases). Trimming shortened V by 0 bases and J by 5 bases, and 7 bases separated the two germline ends. Germline V gives CDR1 MRHNA, CDR2 SNTAGT. The CDR3 covers 13 residues. CDR3 in DNA: TGTGCCAGCAGTGACTCGGGGACAACTGAAGCTTTCTTT. It specifies CASSDSGTTEAFF.

This clone showed up just a few times. V and J are TRBV27 and TRBJ1-2; possibly TRBD1 for D (6 bases). The CDR3 is 15 amino acids. V dropped 6 bases and J dropped 4 bases, with 18 bases sitting between them. Germline V gene data show CDR1 as MNHEY and CDR2 as SMNVEV (reference sequence). The CDR3 coding sequence is TGTGCCAGCAGACTAGACAGGACTAGTGTCTATGGCTACACCTTC. It translates to CASRLDRTSVYGYTF.

The chain combines TRBV2 with TRBJ1-2, with 9 nucleotides matching TRBD1. Trimming at V came to 6 bases and at J to 4 bases, leaving 9 bases not matched to a gene. Germline CDR1 reads SNHLY; CDR2 reads FYNNEI. This CDR3 region has 15 residues. CDR3 sequence: CASSPIPTGGYGYTF. The CDR3 coding sequence is TGTGCCAGCAGCCCCATCCCGACAGGGGGCTATGGCTACACCTTC. Full variable domain (rest looked up from reference TRBV2 and TRBJ1-2): EPEVTQTPSHQVTQMGQEVILRCVPISNHLYFYWYRQILGQKVEFLVSFYNNEISEKSEIFDDQFSVERPDGSNFTLKIRSTKLEDSAMYFCASSPIPTGGYGYTFGSGTRLTVV.

The chain has TRBV5-1 and TRBJ1-1; D gene unclear. CDR1 is SGHRS, CDR2 YFSETQ, per germline. The ends were cut back, 5 bases at V and 1 base at J, with 9 bases in the middle. The CDR3 sequence is 13 residues long. The CDR3 sequence is CASRRVQNTEAFF. The CDR3 DNA is TGCGCCAGCAGAAGAGTCCAGAACACTGAAGCTTTCTTT.

The chain has TRBV6-6 and TRBJ1-1, with D unresolved. The CDR3 covers 11 residues. Trimming removed 8 bases from V and 1 base from J, with 5 bases in between. Per germline, CDR1 MNHNY and CDR2 SVGAGI (reference sequence). CDR3: CASGRNTEAFF. In DNA, the CDR3 is TGTGCCAGCGGGCGGAACACTGAAGCTTTCTTT.

In DNA form, the CDR3 reads TGTGCCAGCAGCTCAACAGGGGCCGGAGGCTACACCTTC. This sequence encodes CASSSTGAGGYTF. V and J are TRBV7-3 and TRBJ1-2, with 7 bases identical to TRBD1. Germline loops: CDR1 SGHTA, CDR2 FQGTGA. The V gene end was trimmed by 4 bases and the J gene end by 8 bases; junction bases not matched to a gene: 7. This CDR3 has 13 amino acids.